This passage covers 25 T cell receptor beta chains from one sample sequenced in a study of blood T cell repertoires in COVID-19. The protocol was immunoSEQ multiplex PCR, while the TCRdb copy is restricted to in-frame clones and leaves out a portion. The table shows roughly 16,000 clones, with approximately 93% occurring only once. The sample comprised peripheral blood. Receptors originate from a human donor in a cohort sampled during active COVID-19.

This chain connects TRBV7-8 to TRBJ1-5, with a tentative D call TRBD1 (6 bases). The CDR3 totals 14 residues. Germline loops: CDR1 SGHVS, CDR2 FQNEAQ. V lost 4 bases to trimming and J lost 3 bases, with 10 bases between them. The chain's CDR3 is CASSSTGPNQPQHF. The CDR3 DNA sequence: TGTGCCAGCAGCTCGACAGGCCCCAATCAGCCCCAGCATTTT.

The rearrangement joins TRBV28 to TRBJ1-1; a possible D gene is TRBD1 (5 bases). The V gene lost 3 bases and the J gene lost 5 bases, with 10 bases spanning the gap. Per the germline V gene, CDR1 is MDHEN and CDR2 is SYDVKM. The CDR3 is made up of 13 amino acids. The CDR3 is CASSFAGRTEAFF. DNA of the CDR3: TGTGCCAGCAGTTTCGCAGGGAGGACTGAAGCTTTCTTT.

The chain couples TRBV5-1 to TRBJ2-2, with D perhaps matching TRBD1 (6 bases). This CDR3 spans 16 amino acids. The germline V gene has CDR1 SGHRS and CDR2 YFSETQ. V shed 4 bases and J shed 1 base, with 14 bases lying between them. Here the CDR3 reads CASSRGQFGNTGELFF. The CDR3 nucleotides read TGCGCCAGCAGCCGAGGACAGTTTGGGAACACCGGGGAGCTGTTTTTT.

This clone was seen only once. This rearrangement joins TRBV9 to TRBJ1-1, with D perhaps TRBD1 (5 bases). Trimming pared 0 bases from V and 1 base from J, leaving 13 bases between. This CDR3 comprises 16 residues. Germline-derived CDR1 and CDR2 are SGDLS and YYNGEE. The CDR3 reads CASSVDAGDGNTEAFF. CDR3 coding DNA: TGTGCCAGCAGCGTAGACGCGGGGGACGGGAACACTGAAGCTTTCTTT.

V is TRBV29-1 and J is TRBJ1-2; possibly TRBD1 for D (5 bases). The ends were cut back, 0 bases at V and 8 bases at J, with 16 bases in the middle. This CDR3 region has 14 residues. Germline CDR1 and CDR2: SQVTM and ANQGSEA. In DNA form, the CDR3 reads TGCAGCGTTGAAGAGCCGTGGGAGGGGCACGGCTACACCTTC. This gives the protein CSVEEPWEGHGYTF.

CDR3: CASSWTGTYEQYF. The CDR3 DNA is TGTGCCAGCAGTTGGACAGGGACGTACGAGCAGTACTTC. The chain couples TRBV27 to TRBJ2-7; 8 bases align to TRBD1. The germline V gene has CDR1 MNHEY and CDR2 SMNVEV (reference sequence). This CDR3 comprises 13 residues. V was pared by 4 bases and J by 4 bases, with 3 bases of the junction left unmatched.

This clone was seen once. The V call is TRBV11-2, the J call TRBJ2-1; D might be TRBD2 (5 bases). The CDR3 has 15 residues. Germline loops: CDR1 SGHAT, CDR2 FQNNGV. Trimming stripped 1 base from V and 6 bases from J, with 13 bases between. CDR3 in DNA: TGTGCCAGCAGCTTAGTAGCGACCCCAGCCAATGAGCAGTTCTTC. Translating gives CASSLVATPANEQFF.

CDR3 nucleotide sequence: TGTGCCATCAGTGAGACAAGTGGGGGGGTTGCCTACGAGCAGTACTTC. Its protein product is CAISETSGGVAYEQYF. The chain is built from TRBV10-3 and TRBJ2-7, with 7 bases aligning to TRBD2. V was clipped by 2 bases and J by 2 bases; unmatched bases: 9. Germline CDR1 reads ENHRY; CDR2 reads SYGVKD. CDR3 length: 16 residues.

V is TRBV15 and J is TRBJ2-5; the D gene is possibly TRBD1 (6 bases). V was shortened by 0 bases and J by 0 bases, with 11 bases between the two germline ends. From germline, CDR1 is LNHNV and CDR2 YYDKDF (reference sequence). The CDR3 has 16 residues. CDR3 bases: TGTGCCACCAGCAGAGATCGAGGGGGTAACCAAGAGACCCAGTACTTC. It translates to CATSRDRGGNQETQYF.

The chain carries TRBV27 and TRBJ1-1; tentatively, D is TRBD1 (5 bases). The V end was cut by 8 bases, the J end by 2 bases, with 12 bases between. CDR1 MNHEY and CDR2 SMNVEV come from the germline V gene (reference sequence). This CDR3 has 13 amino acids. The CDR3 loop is CASGDSGNTEAFF. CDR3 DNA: TGTGCCAGCGGGGACTCCGGAAACACTGAAGCTTTCTTT.

The chain's CDR3 is CASSLNSYNEQFF. The CDR3 DNA follows: TGCGCCAGCAGCCTTAACTCCTACAATGAGCAGTTCTTC. The chain employs TRBV4-3 and TRBJ2-1; no clear D. This CDR3 is 13 amino acids long. Between the trimmed V and J ends, which lost 4 bases and 0 bases, there was a span of 4 bases. Germline CDR1 LGHNA, CDR2 YSLEER.

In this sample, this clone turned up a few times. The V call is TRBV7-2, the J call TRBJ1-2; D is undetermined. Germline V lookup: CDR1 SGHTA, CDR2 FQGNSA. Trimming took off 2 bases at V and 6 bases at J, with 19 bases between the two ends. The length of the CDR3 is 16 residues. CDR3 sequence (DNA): TGTGCCAGCAGCTTATGGAGGGCCCCGCCGGCCGATGGCTACACCTTC. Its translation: CASSLWRAPPADGYTF.

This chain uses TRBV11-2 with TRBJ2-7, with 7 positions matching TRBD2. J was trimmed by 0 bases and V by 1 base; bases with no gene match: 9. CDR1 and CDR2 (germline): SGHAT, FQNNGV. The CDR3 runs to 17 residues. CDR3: CASSLARGGMSSYEQYF. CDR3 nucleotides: TGTGCCAGCAGCTTAGCTAGGGGAGGGATGAGCTCCTACGAGCAGTACTTC. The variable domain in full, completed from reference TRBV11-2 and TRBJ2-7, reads EAGVAQSPRYKIIEKRQSVAFWCNPISGHATLYWYQQILGQGPKLLIQFQNNGVVDDSQLPKDRFSAERLKGVDSTLKIQPAKLEDSAVYLCASSLARGGMSSYEQYFGPGTRLTVT.

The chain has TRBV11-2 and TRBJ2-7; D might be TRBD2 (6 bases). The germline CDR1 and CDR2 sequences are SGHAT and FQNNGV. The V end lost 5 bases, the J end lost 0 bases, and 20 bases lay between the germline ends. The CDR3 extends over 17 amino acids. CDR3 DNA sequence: TGTGCCAGCAGCACCCAAATATTCGGGGGTACCTCCTACGAGCAGTACTTC. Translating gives CASSTQIFGGTSYEQYF.

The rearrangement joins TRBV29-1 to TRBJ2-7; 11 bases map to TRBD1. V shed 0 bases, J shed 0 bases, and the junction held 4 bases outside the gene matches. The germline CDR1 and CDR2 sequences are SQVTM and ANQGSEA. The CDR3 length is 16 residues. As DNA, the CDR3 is TGCAGCGTTGAAGATCCGGGACAGGGGGACTCCTACGAGCAGTACTTC. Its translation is CSVEDPGQGDSYEQYF.

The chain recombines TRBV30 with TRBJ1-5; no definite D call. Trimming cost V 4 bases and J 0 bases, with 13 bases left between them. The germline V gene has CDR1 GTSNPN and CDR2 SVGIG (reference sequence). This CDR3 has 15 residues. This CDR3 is CAWTYGDYSNQPQHF. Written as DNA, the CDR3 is TGTGCCTGGACCTACGGGGATTATAGCAATCAGCCCCAGCATTTT.

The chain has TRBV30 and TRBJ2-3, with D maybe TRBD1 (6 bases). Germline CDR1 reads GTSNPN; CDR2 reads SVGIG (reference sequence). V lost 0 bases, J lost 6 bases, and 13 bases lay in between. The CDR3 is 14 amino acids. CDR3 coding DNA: TGTGCCTGGAGTGTCGGAACAGGGTGGGATACGCAGTATTTT. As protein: CAWSVGTGWDTQYF.

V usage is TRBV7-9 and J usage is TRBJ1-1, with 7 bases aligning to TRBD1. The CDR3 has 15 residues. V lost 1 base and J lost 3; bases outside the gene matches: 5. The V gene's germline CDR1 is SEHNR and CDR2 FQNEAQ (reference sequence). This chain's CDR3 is CASSLGQGRYTEAFF. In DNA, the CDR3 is TGTGCCAGCAGCTTAGGACAGGGTCGATACACTGAAGCTTTCTTT.

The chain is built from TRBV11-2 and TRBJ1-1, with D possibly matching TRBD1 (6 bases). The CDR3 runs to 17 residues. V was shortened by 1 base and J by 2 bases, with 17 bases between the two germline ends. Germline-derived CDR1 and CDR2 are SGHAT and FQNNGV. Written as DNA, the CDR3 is TGTGCCAGCAGCTTAGGAAAGTGGGGGCATGAAAACACTGAAGCTTTCTTT. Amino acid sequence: CASSLGKWGHENTEAFF.

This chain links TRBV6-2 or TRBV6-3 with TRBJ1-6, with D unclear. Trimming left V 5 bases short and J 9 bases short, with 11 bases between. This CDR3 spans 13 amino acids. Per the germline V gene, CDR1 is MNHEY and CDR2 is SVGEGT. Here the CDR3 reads CASSIHRSSPLHF. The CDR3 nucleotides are TGTGCCAGCAGTATTCATCGGAGTTCACCCCTCCACTTT.

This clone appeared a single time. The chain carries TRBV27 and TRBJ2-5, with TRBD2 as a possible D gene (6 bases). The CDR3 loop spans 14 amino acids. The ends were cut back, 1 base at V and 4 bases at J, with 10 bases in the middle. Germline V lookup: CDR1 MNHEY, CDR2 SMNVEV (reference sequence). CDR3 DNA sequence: TGTGCCAGCAGTTTATACCCCGGGGGAGAGACCCAGTACTTC. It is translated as CASSLYPGGETQYF.

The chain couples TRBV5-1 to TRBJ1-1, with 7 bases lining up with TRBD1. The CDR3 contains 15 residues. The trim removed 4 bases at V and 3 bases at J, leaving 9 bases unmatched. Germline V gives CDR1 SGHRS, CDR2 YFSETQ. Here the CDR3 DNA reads TGCGCCAGCAGCCCCGGGGCACAGGGGCACACTGAAGCTTTCTTT. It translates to CASSPGAQGHTEAFF.

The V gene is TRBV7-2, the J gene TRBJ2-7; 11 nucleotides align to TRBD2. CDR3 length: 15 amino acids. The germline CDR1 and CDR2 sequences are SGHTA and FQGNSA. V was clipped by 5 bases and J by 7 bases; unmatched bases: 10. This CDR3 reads CASSPIAGGLGEQYF. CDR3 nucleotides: TGTGCCAGCAGCCCCATAGCGGGGGGGCTTGGGGAGCAGTACTTC.

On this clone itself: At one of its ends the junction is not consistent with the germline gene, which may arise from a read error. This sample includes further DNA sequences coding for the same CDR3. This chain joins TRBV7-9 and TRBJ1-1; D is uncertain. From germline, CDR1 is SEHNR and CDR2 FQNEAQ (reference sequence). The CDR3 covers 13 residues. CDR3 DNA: TGTGCCAGCAGCTTTAACACGAACACCGAAGCTTTCTTT. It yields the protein CASSFNTNTEAFF.

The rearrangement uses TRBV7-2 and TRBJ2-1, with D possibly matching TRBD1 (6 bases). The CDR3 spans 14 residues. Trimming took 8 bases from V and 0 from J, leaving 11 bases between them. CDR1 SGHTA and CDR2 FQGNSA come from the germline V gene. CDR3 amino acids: CASGKDSSYNEQFF. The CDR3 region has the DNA TGTGCCAGCGGGAAGGACAGCTCCTACAATGAGCAGTTCTTC.